The 32 T cell receptor beta chains reported below all come from one sample, sequenced in a study of cytomegalovirus exposure and HLA in healthy donors. Vbeta (60) and Jbeta (13) primers were used in the PCR. The protocol was immunoSEQ multiplex PCR, while the TCRdb copy is restricted to in-frame clones and leaves out a portion. Of nearly 200,000 clones in the sample, 82% were seen once. Sample: PBMCs. These receptors all stem from a woman aged 45 to 65 in good health and CMV-seropositive.

The chain carries TRBV10-2 and TRBJ1-2; the match to TRBD1 covers 9 bases. Germline-derived CDR1 and CDR2 are WSHSY and SAAADI. V lost 0 bases and J lost 2; bases outside the gene matches: 7. This CDR3 region has 17 residues. The CDR3 sequence: CASSESSAGTGNYGYTF. The CDR3 DNA is TGCGCCAGCAGTGAGTCGAGCGCCGGGACAGGGAACTATGGCTACACCTTC.

J is TRBJ2-1 and V is TRBV9; 8 nucleotides align to TRBD2. Trimming removed 0 bases from V and 0 bases from J; junction bases left unmatched: 5. CDR1 and CDR2 from the germline V gene are SGDLS and YYNGEE. The CDR3 runs to 17 residues. In DNA form, the CDR3 reads TGTGCCAGCAGCGTAGGTATTAGCGGGGTCTCCTACAATGAGCAGTTCTTC. As protein: CASSVGISGVSYNEQFF. Variable domain in full (rest from reference TRBV9 and TRBJ2-1): DSGVTQTPKHLITATGQRVTLRCSPRSGDLSVYWYQQSLDQGLQFLIQYYNGEERAKGNILERFSAQQFPDLHSELNLSSLELGDSALYFCASSVGISGVSYNEQFFGPGTRLTVL.

The chain combines TRBV11-1 with TRBJ2-1, with a weak D call TRBD1 (5 bases). The CDR3 consists of 16 residues. Trimming shortened V by 1 base and J by 10 bases, and 20 bases separated the two germline ends. Per the germline V gene, CDR1 is SGHAT and CDR2 is FQDESV (reference sequence). The CDR3 DNA reads TGTGCCAGCAGCTTAGAGGGAACCGCAGGGCGACGCGAGCAGTTCTTC. Translated, it gives CASSLEGTAGRREQFF.

The chain employs TRBV10-1 and TRBJ2-3; 9 bases are a match to TRBD2. The CDR3 runs to 16 residues. CDR1 is WNHNN, CDR2 SYGVQD, per germline (reference sequence). With V trimmed by 0 bases and J by 5 bases, 6 bases remained unmatched. CDR3 protein: CASSESLAGGRDTQYF. CDR3 nucleotide sequence: TGCGCCAGCAGTGAGTCGTTGGCGGGGGGGAGAGATACGCAGTATTTT.

V usage is TRBV14 and J usage is TRBJ2-7, with 7 nucleotides matching TRBD1. The V segment lost 0 bases and the J segment 7 bases; nucleotides outside the gene matches: 12. This CDR3 has 16 residues. Looked up from germline, CDR1 is SGHDN and CDR2 is FVKESK. CDR3 DNA sequence: TGTGCCAGCAGCCAAGATCCCGGACAGGCCTACTGGGAGCAGTACTTC. Translating gives CASSQDPGQAYWEQYF.

This clone was observed once. This chain connects TRBV28 to TRBJ2-7; 7 positions agree with TRBD2. Trimming took 1 base from V and 9 from J; bases not matched to a gene: 9. Germline assignment: CDR1 MDHEN and CDR2 SYDVKM. This CDR3 contains 14 residues. This CDR3 reads CASSLLREGLGQYF. The CDR3 DNA is TGTGCCAGCAGTTTATTGAGGGAGGGCCTTGGGCAGTACTTC.

The CDR3 reads CASTPNTLGELFF. In DNA form, the CDR3 reads TGTGCCAGCACCCCCAACACGCTGGGGGAGCTGTTTTTT. This chain links TRBV5-5 with TRBJ2-2; D gene ambiguous. The germline V gene has CDR1 SGHKS and CDR2 YYEKEE (reference sequence). Trimming pared 6 bases from V and 8 bases from J, leaving 14 bases between. The CDR3 length is 13 residues.

The rearrangement uses TRBV7-2 and TRBJ2-3; 15 bases fit TRBD2. Germline V gene sequence: CDR1 SGHTA, CDR2 FQGNSA. This CDR3 is built from 16 residues. The V gene end was trimmed by 5 bases and the J gene end by 4 bases; junction bases not matched to a gene: 4. The CDR3 sequence: CASSLGLAGGADTQYF. DNA of the CDR3: TGTGCCAGCAGCCTGGGACTAGCGGGGGGTGCAGATACGCAGTATTTT.

The genes are TRBV9 and TRBJ2-2, with 11 nucleotides matching TRBD2. This CDR3 has 16 residues. With 0 bases clipped from V and 3 bases from J, the junction kept 1 base outside the gene matches. CDR1 is SGDLS, CDR2 YYNGEE, per germline. CDR3 region: CASSVVAGGDTGELFF. Written as DNA, the CDR3 is TGTGCCAGCAGCGTAGTAGCGGGGGGGGACACCGGGGAGCTGTTTTTT.

This chain joins TRBV10-2 and TRBJ1-1, with 8 bases matching TRBD1. Germline V gives CDR1 WSHSY, CDR2 SAAADI. The ends lost 5 bases at V and 1 base at J; junction bases unmatched: 6. The CDR3 has 15 amino acids. The DNA of the CDR3 is TGCGCCAGCAGTAAAGGGACAGGCCGGAACACTGAAGCTTTCTTT. Protein product: CASSKGTGRNTEAFF.

This chain links TRBV20-1 with TRBJ1-1; no firm D call. Germline V gene sequence: CDR1 DFQATT, CDR2 SNEGSKA (reference sequence). Trimming cost V 1 base and J 10 bases, with 10 bases left between them. This CDR3 is 11 amino acids long. The CDR3 bases are TGCAGTGCTAGAGGAGAACAGAGAGCTTTCTTT. It translates to CSARGEQRAFF.

The J gene is TRBJ2-2, the V gene TRBV29-1, with unresolved D. The CDR3 is 13 residues long. Germline assignment: CDR1 SQVTM and CDR2 ANQGSEA. Trimming stripped 3 bases from V and 3 bases from J, with 8 bases between. The DNA of the CDR3 is TGCAGCGTTGAGGAACAGCACACCGGGGAGCTGTTTTTT. It encodes CSVEEQHTGELFF.

Only one count was recorded for this clone. V is TRBV5-1 and J is TRBJ2-7, with 8 bases matching TRBD1. The CDR3 is 15 residues long. J gave up 5 bases and V 2 bases, and 9 bases lay outside the gene matches. Germline assignment: CDR1 SGHRS and CDR2 YFSETQ. The CDR3 region is CASSLSPTGVDEQYF. As DNA, the CDR3 is TGCGCCAGCAGCTTATCCCCGACAGGGGTGGACGAGCAGTACTTC.

V and J are TRBV7-9 and TRBJ2-4; a weak D match, TRBD1 (6 bases). V was trimmed by 5 bases and J by 7 bases, leaving 12 bases between them. The CDR3 has 13 residues. Germline CDR1 SEHNR, CDR2 FQNEAQ (reference sequence). The DNA of the CDR3 is TGTGCCAGCAGCCCCTGGCAGGGGAACATTCAGTACTTC. Translating gives CASSPWQGNIQYF.

This clone has only a few counts. A junction boundary mismatches the germline segment, possibly from a read error. This chain uses TRBV7-9 with TRBJ2-7; maybe TRBD2 (6 bases). Germline V gene lookup returns CDR1 SEHNR and CDR2 FQNEAQ (reference sequence). The CDR3 consists of 14 residues. The chain's CDR3 is CSSSTYGTLNEQYF. For the CDR3, the DNA is TGTTCCAGCAGCACGTACGGGACTTTAAACGAGCAGTACTTC.

This clone was recorded only once. An end of the junction differs from the germline gene, which may be a read error. The same CDR3 can be traced to other DNA sequences in this sample. DNA of the CDR3: TGCGCCATCAGTCCCCACCTCCCAAGGACAGTCAGGGAGAGTTCACCCCTCCACTTT. It specifies CAISPHLPRTVRESSPLHF. The V call is TRBV10-3, the J call TRBJ1-6; TRBD1 is a possible D gene (6 bases). CDR1 is ENHRY, CDR2 SYGVKD, per germline. This CDR3 contains 19 residues.

This chain joins TRBV7-9 and TRBJ2-3; 8 bases fit TRBD2. V lost 5 bases, J lost 2 bases, and 9 bases stayed unmatched. The CDR3 has 16 residues. Per the germline V gene, CDR1 is SEHNR and CDR2 is FQNEAQ (reference sequence). CDR3 amino acids: CASSQTAGEHTDTQYF. CDR3 in DNA: TGTGCCAGCAGCCAGACAGCGGGGGAGCACACAGATACGCAGTATTTT.

The chain uses TRBV28 and TRBJ2-5; maybe TRBD2 (6 bases). The germline V and J ends were trimmed by 8 bases and 0 bases, with 10 bases remaining between them. Germline V gene lookup returns CDR1 MDHEN and CDR2 SYDVKM. This CDR3 region has 13 residues. The CDR3 spells CASGGLHQETQYF. CDR3 DNA: TGTGCCAGCGGGGGACTTCACCAAGAGACCCAGTACTTC.

The gene calls are TRBV30 and TRBJ2-3; 9 bases match TRBD2. The V gene's germline CDR1 is GTSNPN and CDR2 SVGIG (reference sequence). After removal of 5 bases from V and 0 bases from J, the junction contained 3 bases not matched to a gene. The CDR3 sequence is 14 residues long. Here the CDR3 reads CAWGSGGSTDTQYF. The CDR3 DNA reads TGTGCCTGGGGGAGCGGGGGGAGCACAGATACGCAGTATTTT.

The chain links TRBV18 to TRBJ1-2, with a tentative D call TRBD1 (6 bases). There are 14 residues in the CDR3. CDR1 and CDR2 (germline): KGHSH, LQKENI. Trimming removed 3 bases from V and 2 bases from J, with 10 bases in between. CDR3 protein: CASSPDQGNYGYTF. The CDR3 DNA reads TGTGCCAGCTCACCCGATCAGGGGAACTATGGCTACACCTTC.

This clone has just a few counts. This chain joins TRBV15 and TRBJ2-5; 8 bases fit TRBD1. The CDR3 runs to 16 residues. CDR1 LNHNV and CDR2 YYDKDF come from the germline V gene (reference sequence). V gave up 2 bases and J gave up 3 bases; unmatched junction bases: 8. The CDR3, as DNA: TGTGCCACCAGCAGACCAAGACAGGGGCCGAAAGAGACCCAGTACTTC. This translates into CATSRPRQGPKETQYF.

The CDR3 region has the DNA TGTGCCAGCAGCTCTCCCGACTGGGGAAACACCATATATTTT. Translation: CASSSPDWGNTIYF. The chain combines TRBV6-1 with TRBJ1-3; no reliable D call. Trimming shortened V by 6 bases and J by 4 bases, and 13 bases separated the two germline ends. Germline CDR1 MNHNS, CDR2 SASEGT. The CDR3 extends over 14 amino acids.

J is TRBJ2-7 and V is TRBV10-3, with 11 bases lining up with TRBD1. V dropped 10 bases and J dropped 3; count of bases not matched to a gene: 8. The CDR3 length is 14 residues. Germline assignment: CDR1 ENHRY and CDR2 SYGVKD. CDR3 DNA sequence: TGTGCCACCTACCCGGGACAGGGGGGCTACGAGCAGTACTTC. This gives the protein CATYPGQGGYEQYF.

The chain couples TRBV5-6 to TRBJ2-5; 9 bases line up with TRBD1. The CDR3 loop spans 15 amino acids. V lost 4 bases, J lost 5 bases, and 9 bases stayed unmatched. CDR1 SGHDT and CDR2 YYEEEE come from the germline V gene. In DNA form, the CDR3 reads TGTGCCAGCAGCAGCTGGACAGGGGTGAGGGAGACCCAGTACTTC. Its protein is CASSSWTGVRETQYF.

The CDR3 spells CASSTDSGKTDTQYF. The CDR3 bases are TGTGCCAGTAGTACCGATAGCGGGAAAACAGATACGCAGTATTTT. The V gene is TRBV19, the J gene TRBJ2-3, with 8 bases aligning to TRBD2. With 4 bases clipped from V and 3 bases from J, the junction kept 6 bases outside the gene matches. Germline CDR1 is LNHDA and CDR2 is SQIVND (reference sequence). The CDR3 contains 15 residues. Variable domain in full (rest from reference TRBV19 and TRBJ2-3): DGGITQSPKYLFRKEGQNVTLSCEQNLNHDAMYWYRQDPGQGLRLIYYSQIVNDFQKGDIAEGYSVSREKKESFPLTVTSAQKNPTAFYLCASSTDSGKTDTQYFGPGTRLTVL.

The chain has TRBV11-2 and TRBJ1-3; the D is unclear. Germline V lookup: CDR1 SGHAT, CDR2 FQNNGV. V dropped 3 bases and J dropped 0 bases, with 9 bases sitting between them. The length of the CDR3 is 15 residues. The CDR3 region is CASSFWANSGNTIYF. The CDR3 coding sequence is TGTGCCAGCAGCTTTTGGGCCAACTCTGGAAACACCATATATTTT.

This clone was detected only once. CDR3 nucleotides: TGTGCCAGCTCACCACGAGGGACTAGCGGGAGGATCACAGATACGCAGTATTTT. Encoded protein: CASSPRGTSGRITDTQYF. The chain carries TRBV18 and TRBJ2-3; 15 positions match TRBD2. V shed 1 base and J 2 bases; nucleotides not matched to a gene: 4. This CDR3 spans 18 amino acids. The germline V gene encodes CDR1 KGHSH and CDR2 LQKENI.

This clone was counted only a few times. The V gene is TRBV5-4, the J gene TRBJ2-1; TRBD1 agrees at 7 bases. V lost 0 bases, J lost 5 bases, and 2 bases stayed unmatched. CDR3 length: 14 residues. CDR1 is SGHNT and CDR2 is YYREEE in the germline V gene (reference sequence). The CDR3 is CASSLEGADNEQFF. Here the CDR3 DNA reads TGTGCCAGCAGCTTGGAGGGGGCTGACAATGAGCAGTTCTTC. The full variable domain, in which reference TRBV5-4 and TRBJ2-1 provide the parts outside the CDR3, is ETGVTQSPTHLIKTRGQQVTLRCSSQSGHNTVSWYQQALGQGPQFIFQYYREEENGRGNFPPRFSGLQFPNYSSELNVNALELDDSALYLCASSLEGADNEQFFGPGTRLTVL.

This sequence joins TRBV7-6 and TRBJ2-7; D is ambiguous. Germline V gene lookup returns CDR1 SGHVS and CDR2 FNYEAQ. Trimming removed 1 base from V and 3 bases from J, with 13 bases in between. CDR3 size: 15 residues. CDR3 bases: TGTGCCAGCAGCTTAGAGGCGGCGGTGGGCTACGAGCAGTACTTC. Its translation: CASSLEAAVGYEQYF.

This chain joins TRBV4-2 and TRBJ2-7; 11 bases align to TRBD2. The V and J ends lost 4 bases and 1 base, in that order; junction bases with no gene match: 3. This CDR3 contains 15 residues. Germline CDR1 is LGHNA and CDR2 is YNFKEQ. CDR3 amino acids: CASSLGTSGSYEQYF. CDR3 sequence (DNA): TGTGCCAGCAGCCTCGGGACTAGCGGTTCCTACGAGCAGTACTTC.

This chain joins TRBV5-4 and TRBJ2-7; tentative D call: TRBD2 (6 bases). In germline, CDR1 is SGHNT, CDR2 YYREEE (reference sequence). The length of the CDR3 is 13 residues. Trimming pared 6 bases from V and 6 bases from J, leaving 16 bases between. This CDR3 reads CASTFGGNGEQYF. DNA of the CDR3: TGTGCCAGCACCTTTGGAGGGAATGGCGAGCAGTACTTC. Together with reference TRBV5-4 and TRBJ2-7, the CDR3 gives the full variable domain: ETGVTQSPTHLIKTRGQQVTLRCSSQSGHNTVSWYQQALGQGPQFIFQYYREEENGRGNFPPRFSGLQFPNYSSELNVNALELDDSALYLCASTFGGNGEQYFGPGTRLTVT.

This clone was picked up a small number of times. The V call is TRBV4-1, the J call TRBJ1-4; 10 bases map to TRBD1. Trimming removed 1 base from V and 8 bases from J; junction bases left unmatched: 4. The CDR3 totals 15 residues. Germline V gene data show CDR1 as MGHRA and CDR2 as YSYEKL. The CDR3 loop reads CASSQVGTGEEKLFF. In nucleotides, the CDR3 is TGCGCCAGCAGCCAAGTTGGGACAGGGGAAGAAAAACTGTTTTTT.